This entry lists 28 T cell receptor beta chains sequenced from one sample in a study of T cell repertoires in cytomegalovirus infection. The antigens of these receptors remain unknown. One entry per CDR3 protein, called by TCRdb with MiXCR from the reads. The sample holds about half a million distinct CDR3 sequences, roughly a third seen once. The sequences come from cultured PBMCs, collected from culture after CMV antigen stimulation. The receptor source for this set is a human donor in good health (CMV status not recorded). Some clones in this sample may be carry-over from other donors' samples.

The chain combines TRBV7-2 with TRBJ1-1, with unresolved D. Germline-derived CDR1 and CDR2 are SGHTA and FQGNSA. With 5 bases removed from V and 4 bases from J, the gap between germline ends came to 14 bases. This CDR3 comprises 14 residues. CDR3 amino acids: CASSSVGWSTEAFF. CDR3 DNA: TGTGCCAGCAGCAGCGTGGGATGGAGCACTGAAGCTTTCTTT.

This clonotype has a handful of counts. The chain couples TRBV7-9 to TRBJ1-2; D call uncertain. The CDR3 sequence is 13 residues long. The V end was cut by 5 bases, the J end by 4 bases, with 11 bases between. The germline V gene encodes CDR1 SEHNR and CDR2 FQNEAQ (reference sequence). As DNA, the CDR3 is TGTGCCAGCAGCAACGGACGGGGCTATGGCTACACCTTC. This gives the protein CASSNGRGYGYTF.

This clonotype showed up just a few times. V is TRBV9 and J is TRBJ2-3, with TRBD2 matching over 10 bases. Germline-derived CDR1 and CDR2 are SGDLS and YYNGEE. The CDR3 is made up of 16 amino acids. V gave up 0 bases and J gave up 4 bases; unmatched junction bases: 5. CDR3 in DNA: TGTGCCAGCAGCGTAGCTGCTAGCGGGAGCTCAGATACGCAGTATTTT. This sequence encodes CASSVAASGSSDTQYF.

This chain uses TRBV20-1 with TRBJ2-7; no reliable D call. There are 12 residues in the CDR3. CDR1 is DFQATT and CDR2 is SNEGSKA in the germline V gene (reference sequence). V shed 6 bases and J shed 7 bases, with 16 bases lying between them. The CDR3 nucleotides are TGCAGTGCCCCCCGTATTTTCGAGGAGCAGTACTTC. Residues: CSAPRIFEEQYF.

This clonotype has only a few counts. This chain joins TRBV27 and TRBJ2-1; D gene ambiguous. Deletions cut 6 bases from V and 0 bases from J, with 9 bases between. Germline CDR1 is MNHEY and CDR2 is SMNVEV (reference sequence). The CDR3 runs 14 residues. The CDR3 reads CASRGPSSYNEQFF. CDR3 nucleotide sequence: TGTGCCAGCAGAGGTCCGAGCTCCTACAATGAGCAGTTCTTC.

This clonotype was counted a few times. This chain connects TRBV6-1 to TRBJ2-1, with D maybe TRBD1 (5 bases). Trimming removed 2 bases at V and 3 bases at J, with 8 bases between. This CDR3 region has 14 residues. In germline, CDR1 is MNHNS, CDR2 SASEGT. The DNA for the CDR3 is TGTGCCAGCAGTGAAATCGACAGCTACAATGAGCAGTTCTTC. This encodes CASSEIDSYNEQFF.

This clonotype was seen only a few times. The V call is TRBV6-2 or TRBV6-3, the J call TRBJ1-2, with D tentatively TRBD1 (6 bases). CDR3 length: 14 residues. Germline values: CDR1 MNHEY, CDR2 SVGEGT. V lost 10 bases, J lost 3 bases, and 18 bases lay in between. The CDR3 reads CAIRGRGVHYGYTF. Written as DNA, the CDR3 is TGTGCCATCAGGGGAAGAGGCGTTCACTATGGCTACACCTTC.

This chain links TRBV7-2 with TRBJ2-1, with TRBD2 matching over 8 bases. The CDR3 length is 13 residues. Germline V gives CDR1 SGHTA, CDR2 FQGNSA. The junction had 3 bases not matched to a gene; V was cut back by 3 bases and J by 8 bases. Written as DNA, the CDR3 is TGTGCCAGCAGCTTCTTAGCGGGATATGAGCAGTTCTTC. It is translated as CASSFLAGYEQFF.

This clonotype turned up a few times. The chain recombines TRBV12-3 or TRBV12-4 with TRBJ1-1; D is ambiguous. V lost 2 bases and J 3 bases, leaving 10 bases between the germline ends. The CDR3 loop spans 14 amino acids. The DNA for the CDR3 is TGTGCCAGCAGTTTACTCATTACTGACACTGAAGCTTTCTTT. Translating it yields CASSLLITDTEAFF.

This chain joins TRBV6-2 or TRBV6-3 and TRBJ2-2, with 7 bases matching TRBD2. The CDR3 has 19 residues. Losses at the gene ends were 3 bases for V and 6 bases for J; bases not matched to a gene: 19. CDR1 is MNHEY, CDR2 SVGEGT, per germline. The CDR3 DNA follows: TGTGCCAGCAGTTATTACTCATTTAGGCGCGGGAGATTTGCCGGGGAGCTGTTTTTT. This translates into CASSYYSFRRGRFAGELFF.

The chain carries TRBV24-1 and TRBJ1-4; unclear D gene. With 4 bases removed from V and 11 bases from J, the gap between germline ends came to 10 bases. The V gene's germline CDR1 is KGHDR and CDR2 SFDVKD. The CDR3 is 12 amino acids. The CDR3 loop is CATSDSTGKLFF. The CDR3 bases are TGTGCCACCAGTGACTCGACGGGGAAACTGTTTTTT.

J is TRBJ1-6 and V is TRBV7-2; 7 bases align to TRBD1. CDR1 is SGHTA and CDR2 is FQGNSA in the germline V gene. V shed 4 bases, J shed 2 bases, and the junction held 2 bases outside the gene matches. The length of the CDR3 is 15 residues. The CDR3 loop reads CASSSDRPYNSPLHF. CDR3 sequence (DNA): TGTGCCAGCAGCTCGGACAGGCCCTATAATTCACCCCTCCACTTT.

The chain employs TRBV7-2 and TRBJ1-2, with 10 positions matching TRBD1. The CDR3 covers 16 residues. Germline V gives CDR1 SGHTA, CDR2 FQGNSA. Unmatched junction bases numbered 9, after V lost 1 base and J lost 7 bases. In nucleotides, the CDR3 is TGTGCCAGCAGCTTAGTTATCGGGACAGGGGACATTGGCTACACCTTC. Amino acids: CASSLVIGTGDIGYTF.

This clonotype was seen only a few times. The CDR3 spells CASSRDGTPLFPLHF. CDR3 bases: TGTGCCAGCAGTAGAGACGGGACACCGTTATTTCCCCTCCACTTT. The chain joins TRBV28 to TRBJ1-6; possible D gene TRBD1, 6 bases. Between the trimmed V and J ends, which lost 5 bases and 13 bases, there was a span of 21 bases. The CDR3 extends over 15 amino acids. Germline assignment: CDR1 MDHEN and CDR2 SYDVKM.

The V and J genes are TRBV28 and TRBJ2-7, with 8 bases fitting TRBD2. Germline CDR1 is MDHEN and CDR2 is SYDVKM. Trimming removed 1 base from V and 3 bases from J; junction bases left unmatched: 17. The CDR3 is 19 amino acids. Written as DNA, the CDR3 is TGTGCCAGCAGTTTATCCTCCATCGGGAGGGAGTACCACATCTACGAGCAGTACTTC. Translating it yields CASSLSSIGREYHIYEQYF.

This clonotype appeared many times. V gene TRBV20-1 combines with J gene TRBJ2-3; the match to TRBD2 covers 8 bases. This CDR3 has 14 residues. V lost 4 bases, J lost 1 base, and 4 bases stayed unmatched. CDR1 is DFQATT and CDR2 is SNEGSKA in the germline V gene (reference sequence). The CDR3 nucleotides read TGCAGTGCTACCCCGGGACTAGGCACAGATACGCAGTATTTT. It translates to CSATPGLGTDTQYF.

This clonotype appeared a few times. The chain carries TRBV12-3 or TRBV12-4 and TRBJ2-3, with D unclear. The CDR3 length is 15 residues. V shed 0 bases and J shed 3 bases, with 10 bases lying between them. CDR3 nucleotides: TGTGCCAGCAGTTTAGCGTTTGGCAGAACAGATACGCAGTATTTT. The encoded protein is CASSLAFGRTDTQYF.

This clonotype was counted at least ten times. The gene calls are TRBV7-2 and TRBJ2-7; perhaps TRBD2 as D (5 bases). Germline V gene sequence: CDR1 SGHTA, CDR2 FQGNSA. Deletions cut 5 bases from V and 7 bases from J, with 18 bases between. The CDR3 sequence is 14 residues long. CDR3 in amino acids: CASSPDDYLFEQYV. CDR3 DNA sequence: TGTGCCAGCAGCCCGGACGACTATCTCTTTGAGCAGTACGTC.

This chain uses TRBV19 with TRBJ2-4, with D perhaps matching TRBD1 (6 bases). This CDR3 spans 18 amino acids. V dropped 1 base and J dropped 3 bases, with 19 bases sitting between them. Per germline, CDR1 LNHDA and CDR2 SQIVND (reference sequence). CDR3 coding DNA: TGTGCCAGTAGTATAGTCTGGGCAGGGGCGCGTATCAAAAACATTCAGTACTTC. This sequence encodes CASSIVWAGARIKNIQYF.

The genes are TRBV20-1 and TRBJ1-1; no definite D call. Looked up from germline, CDR1 is DFQATT and CDR2 is SNEGSKA (reference sequence). V lost 0 bases, J lost 1 base, and 12 bases lay in between. The CDR3 totals 15 residues. Here the CDR3 DNA reads TGCAGTGCTAGAGATGGAGGATCTTCGAACACTGAAGCTTTCTTT. As protein: CSARDGGSSNTEAFF.

J is TRBJ1-2 and V is TRBV5-1; D gene ambiguous. The CDR3 has 15 amino acids. Germline V gives CDR1 SGHRS, CDR2 YFSETQ. V dropped 0 bases and J dropped 5 bases, with 14 bases sitting between them. DNA of the CDR3: TGCGCCAGCAGCTTGGAGCCCCCGGGAAGTTATGGCTACACCTTC. Amino acids: CASSLEPPGSYGYTF.

In nucleotides, the CDR3 is TGTGCCAGCATTGCCGGGGACAGGAGTGACCACGAGCAGTACTTC. It is translated as CASIAGDRSDHEQYF. The chain is built from TRBV6-2 or TRBV6-3 and TRBJ2-7, with 8 bases that match TRBD1. Losses at the gene ends were 7 bases for V and 5 bases for J; bases not matched to a gene: 13. The CDR3 is 15 amino acids. The germline V gene has CDR1 MNHEY and CDR2 SVGEGT.

This clonotype appeared a single time. The rearrangement links TRBV11-2 to TRBJ2-1; TRBD2 aligns across 7 bases. The V gene's germline CDR1 is SGHAT and CDR2 FQNNGV. The CDR3 extends over 13 amino acids. With 9 bases clipped from V and 3 bases from J, the junction kept 5 bases outside the gene matches. The CDR3 region is CASREVIYNEQFF. In DNA, the CDR3 is TGTGCCAGTCGGGAGGTGATCTACAATGAGCAGTTCTTC.

The V call is TRBV19, the J call TRBJ2-2, with D possibly being TRBD1 (6 bases). V dropped 0 bases and J dropped 1 base, with 21 bases sitting between them. Germline CDR1 LNHDA, CDR2 SQIVND (reference sequence). This CDR3 has 20 residues. The CDR3 DNA reads TGTGCCAGTAGTATAGATTTGGTACAGGGCACCGGAGGGAACACCGGGGAGCTGTTTTTT. This sequence encodes CASSIDLVQGTGGNTGELFF.

The chain couples TRBV4-3 to TRBJ2-1; no firm D call. The CDR3 consists of 14 residues. CDR1 and CDR2 from the germline V gene are LGHNA and YSLEER. V gave up 4 bases and J gave up 4 bases, with 11 bases separating them. The CDR3 region is CASSPTLVYNEQFF. The CDR3 nucleotides are TGCGCCAGCAGCCCCACTCTGGTTTACAATGAGCAGTTCTTC.

In its sample, this clonotype was seen many times. CDR3 in amino acids: CASRSSGVYNEQFF. Written as DNA, the CDR3 is TGTGCCAGCAGATCAAGCGGGGTTTACAATGAGCAGTTCTTC. The chain is built from TRBV12-3 or TRBV12-4 and TRBJ2-1, with 7 positions matching TRBD2. The CDR3 consists of 14 residues. V lost 6 bases and J lost 4; bases outside the gene matches: 6.

This clonotype was seen more than once but under ten times. This rearrangement joins TRBV6-1 to TRBJ2-7; tentative D call: TRBD1 (6 bases). Trimming took 4 bases from V and 4 from J, leaving 17 bases between them. The CDR3 has 15 residues. The germline CDR1 and CDR2 sequences are MNHNS and SASEGT. CDR3 in DNA: TGTGCCAGCAGTGGTACACAGGGTGGTAGGTACGAGCAGTACTTC. This encodes CASSGTQGGRYEQYF.

This clonotype was seen a handful of times. The V gene is TRBV2, the J gene TRBJ2-4; D unresolved. The CDR3 consists of 11 residues. Germline CDR1 SNHLY, CDR2 FYNNEI. Deletions cut 10 bases from V and 2 bases from J, with 6 bases between. CDR3 nucleotides: TGTGCCAATGGACCCAAAAACATTCAGTACTTC. The encoded protein is CANGPKNIQYF.